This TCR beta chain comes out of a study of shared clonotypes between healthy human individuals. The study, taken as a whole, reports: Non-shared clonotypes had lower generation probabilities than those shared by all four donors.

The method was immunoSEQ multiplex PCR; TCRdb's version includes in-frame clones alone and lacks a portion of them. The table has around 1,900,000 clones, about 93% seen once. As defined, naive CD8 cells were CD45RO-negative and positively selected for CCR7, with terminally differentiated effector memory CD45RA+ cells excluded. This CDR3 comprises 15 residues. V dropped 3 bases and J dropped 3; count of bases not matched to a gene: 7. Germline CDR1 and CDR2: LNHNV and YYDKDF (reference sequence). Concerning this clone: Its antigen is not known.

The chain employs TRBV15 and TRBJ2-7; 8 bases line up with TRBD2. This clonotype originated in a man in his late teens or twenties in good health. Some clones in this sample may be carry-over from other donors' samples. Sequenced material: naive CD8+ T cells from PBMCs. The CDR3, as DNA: TGTGCCACCAGCAGTCGGGCTAGCGGGTACTACGAGCAGTACTTC. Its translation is CATSSRASGYYEQYF. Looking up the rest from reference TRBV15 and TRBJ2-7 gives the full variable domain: DAMVIQNPRYQVTQFGKPVTLSCSQTLNHNVMYWYQQKSSQAPKLLFHYYDKDFNNEADTPDNFQSRRPNTSFCFLDIRSPGLGDTAMYLCATSSRASGYYEQYFGPGTRLTVT.